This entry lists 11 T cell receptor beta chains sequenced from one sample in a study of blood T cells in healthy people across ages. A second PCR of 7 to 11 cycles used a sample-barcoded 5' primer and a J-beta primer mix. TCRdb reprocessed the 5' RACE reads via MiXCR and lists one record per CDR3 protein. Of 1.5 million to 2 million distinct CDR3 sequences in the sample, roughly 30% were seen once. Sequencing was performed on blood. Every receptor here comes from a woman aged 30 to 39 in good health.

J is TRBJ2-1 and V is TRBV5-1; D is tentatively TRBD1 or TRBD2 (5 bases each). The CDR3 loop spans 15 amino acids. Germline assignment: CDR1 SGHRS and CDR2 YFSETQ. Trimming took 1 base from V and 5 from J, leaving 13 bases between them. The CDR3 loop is CASSLHRPGDNEQFF. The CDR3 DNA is TGCGCCAGCAGCTTGCACAGGCCCGGGGACAATGAGCAGTTCTTC.

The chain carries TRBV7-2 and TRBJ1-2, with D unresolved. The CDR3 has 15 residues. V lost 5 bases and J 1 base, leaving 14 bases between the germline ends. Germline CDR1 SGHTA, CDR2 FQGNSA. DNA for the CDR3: TGTGCCAGCAGCGCTAGCTTAGGATATAACTATGGCTACACCTTC. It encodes CASSASLGYNYGYTF.

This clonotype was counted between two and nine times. As DNA, the CDR3 is TGTGCCAGCAGTTACTCGACCAGTCAGGAGCAGTACTTC. Residues: CASSYSTSQEQYF. The J gene is TRBJ2-4, the V gene TRBV6-6; D is unresolved. This CDR3 has 13 residues. V gave up 0 bases and J gave up 13 bases, with 13 bases separating them. Germline V gene data show CDR1 as MNHNY and CDR2 as SVGAGI (reference sequence).

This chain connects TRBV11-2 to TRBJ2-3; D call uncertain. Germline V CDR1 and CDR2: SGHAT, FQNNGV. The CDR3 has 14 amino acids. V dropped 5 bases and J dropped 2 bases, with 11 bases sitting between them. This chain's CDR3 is CASSLRYATDTQYF. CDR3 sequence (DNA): TGTGCCAGCAGCCTCAGATACGCCACAGATACGCAGTATTTT.

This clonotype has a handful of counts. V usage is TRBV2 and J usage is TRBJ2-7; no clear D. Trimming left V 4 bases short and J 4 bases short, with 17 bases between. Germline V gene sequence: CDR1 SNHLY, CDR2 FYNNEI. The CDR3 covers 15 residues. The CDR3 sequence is CASSVEAIGSYEQYF. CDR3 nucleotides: TGTGCCAGCAGTGTTGAAGCCATCGGGTCTTACGAGCAGTACTTC.

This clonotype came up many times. The CDR3 sequence is CASSSGESSYNEQFF. The CDR3 region has the DNA TGTGCCAGCAGCTCAGGTGAGAGCTCCTACAATGAGCAGTTCTTC. This rearrangement joins TRBV5-4 to TRBJ2-1; D gene ambiguous. Germline V gives CDR1 SGHNT, CDR2 YYREEE (reference sequence). V was shortened by 3 bases and J by 0 bases, with 10 bases between the two germline ends. The CDR3 covers 15 residues.

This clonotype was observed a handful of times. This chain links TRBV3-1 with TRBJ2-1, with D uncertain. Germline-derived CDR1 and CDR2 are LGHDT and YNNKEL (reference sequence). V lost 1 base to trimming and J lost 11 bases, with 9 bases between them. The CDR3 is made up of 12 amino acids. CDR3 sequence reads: CASSQVSPKQFF. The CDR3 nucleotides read TGTGCCAGCAGCCAAGTATCTCCCAAGCAGTTCTTC.

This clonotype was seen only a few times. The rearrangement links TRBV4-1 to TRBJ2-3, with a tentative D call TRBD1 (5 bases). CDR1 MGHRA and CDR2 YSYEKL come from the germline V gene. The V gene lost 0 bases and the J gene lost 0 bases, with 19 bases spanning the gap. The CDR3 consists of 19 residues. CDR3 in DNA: TGCGCCAGCAGCCAAGATCCGATGGGGCAGACATCTAGCACAGATACGCAGTATTTT. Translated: CASSQDPMGQTSSTDTQYF.

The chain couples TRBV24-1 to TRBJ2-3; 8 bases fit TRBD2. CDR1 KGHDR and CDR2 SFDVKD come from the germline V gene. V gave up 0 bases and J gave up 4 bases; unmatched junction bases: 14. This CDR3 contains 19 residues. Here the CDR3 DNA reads TGTGCCACCAGTGATTTGGGGCGGGGGGTTAACCGGGGGGCAGATACGCAGTATTTT. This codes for CATSDLGRGVNRGADTQYF.

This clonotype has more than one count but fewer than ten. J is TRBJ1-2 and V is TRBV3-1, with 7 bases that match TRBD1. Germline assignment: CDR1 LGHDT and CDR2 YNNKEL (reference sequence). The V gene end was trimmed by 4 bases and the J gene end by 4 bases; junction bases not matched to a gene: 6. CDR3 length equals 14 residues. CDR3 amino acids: CASSLDRASYGYTF. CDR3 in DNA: TGTGCCAGCAGCCTTGACAGGGCCTCCTATGGCTACACCTTC.

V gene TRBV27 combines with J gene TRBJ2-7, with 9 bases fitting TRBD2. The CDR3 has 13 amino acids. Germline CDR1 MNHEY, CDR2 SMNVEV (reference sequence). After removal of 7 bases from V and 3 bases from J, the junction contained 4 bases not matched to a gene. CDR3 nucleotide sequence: TGTGCCAGCATCCAGACTAGCGGCTACGAGCAGTACTTC. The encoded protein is CASIQTSGYEQYF.